This entry is about one T cell receptor beta chain. Its antigen is not known. Germline V lookup: CDR1 SGHTA, CDR2 FQGNSA. The CDR3 runs to 12 residues. The J segment lost 13 bases and the V segment lost 5 bases, leaving 6 bases of the junction unmatched. Vbeta (60) and Jbeta (13) primers were used in the PCR. The method was immunoSEQ multiplex PCR; TCRdb's version includes in-frame clones alone and lacks a portion of them. The sample has about 200,000 clones; 79% are singletons. This specimen comes from a study of cytomegalovirus exposure and HLA in healthy donors. General observations from the study: In vitro work confirmed that three CMV-associated chains recognize CMV antigens. Associated with HLA alleles at 0.05 false discovery rate in a later analysis were over 15,000 TCR beta sequences.

The chain links TRBV7-2 to TRBJ2-1, with TRBD2 matching over 9 bases. The sequence came from a girl under 18 in good health and CMV-seropositive. Sequencing was performed on PBMCs. The CDR3 DNA is TGTGCCAGCAGCAACCGACTAGCGGATCAGTTCTTC. Protein: CASSNRLADQFF.